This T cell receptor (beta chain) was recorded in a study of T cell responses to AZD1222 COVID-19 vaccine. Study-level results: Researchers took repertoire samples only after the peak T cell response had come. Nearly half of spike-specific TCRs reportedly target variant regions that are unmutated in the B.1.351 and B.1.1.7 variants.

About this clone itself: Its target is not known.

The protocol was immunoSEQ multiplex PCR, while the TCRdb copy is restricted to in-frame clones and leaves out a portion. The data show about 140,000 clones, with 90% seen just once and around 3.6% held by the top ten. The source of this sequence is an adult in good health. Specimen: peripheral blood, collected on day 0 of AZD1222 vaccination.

This CDR3 reads CASRMTGVAYGYTF. In nucleotides, the CDR3 is TGTGCCAGCAGGATGACAGGGGTTGCGTATGGCTACACCTTC. V is TRBV6-5 and J is TRBJ1-2, with 8 bases identical to TRBD1. The CDR3 length is 14 residues. Germline assignment: CDR1 MNHEY and CDR2 SVGAGI. Losses at the gene ends were 6 bases for V and 5 bases for J; bases not matched to a gene: 8.